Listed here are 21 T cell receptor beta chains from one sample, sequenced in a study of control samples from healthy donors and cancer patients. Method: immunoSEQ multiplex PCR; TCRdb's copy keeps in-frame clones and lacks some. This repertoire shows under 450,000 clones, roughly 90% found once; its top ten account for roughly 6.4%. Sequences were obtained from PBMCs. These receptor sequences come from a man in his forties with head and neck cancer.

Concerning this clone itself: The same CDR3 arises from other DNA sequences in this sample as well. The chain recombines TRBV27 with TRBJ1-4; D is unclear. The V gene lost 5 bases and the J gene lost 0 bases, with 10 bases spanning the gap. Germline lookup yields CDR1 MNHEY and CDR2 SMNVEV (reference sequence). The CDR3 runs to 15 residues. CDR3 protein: CASSLSSATNEKLFF. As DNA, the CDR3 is TGTGCCAGCAGTCTTTCCTCTGCAACTAATGAAAAACTGTTTTTT.

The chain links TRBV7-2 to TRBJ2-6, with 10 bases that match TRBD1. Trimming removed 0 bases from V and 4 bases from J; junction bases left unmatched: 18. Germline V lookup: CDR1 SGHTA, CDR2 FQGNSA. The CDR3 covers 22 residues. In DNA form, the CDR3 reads TGTGCCAGCAGCTTAGCTCCCGTGGCCCGGGACAGGGGTGTATTAGGGGCCAACGTCCTGACTTTC. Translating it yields CASSLAPVARDRGVLGANVLTF.

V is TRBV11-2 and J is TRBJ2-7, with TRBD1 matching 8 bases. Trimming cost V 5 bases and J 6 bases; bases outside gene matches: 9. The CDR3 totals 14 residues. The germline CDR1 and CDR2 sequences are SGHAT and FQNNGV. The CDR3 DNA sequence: TGTGCCAGCAGCCCCCGGACAGGGTCGGTCGAGCAGTACTTC. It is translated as CASSPRTGSVEQYF.

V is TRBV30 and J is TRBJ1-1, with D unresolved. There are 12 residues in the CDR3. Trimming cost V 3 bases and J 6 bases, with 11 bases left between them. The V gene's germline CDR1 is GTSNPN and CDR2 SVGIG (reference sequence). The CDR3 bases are TGTGCCTGGAGGCTAGGAGGTCCTGAAGCTTTCTTT. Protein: CAWRLGGPEAFF.

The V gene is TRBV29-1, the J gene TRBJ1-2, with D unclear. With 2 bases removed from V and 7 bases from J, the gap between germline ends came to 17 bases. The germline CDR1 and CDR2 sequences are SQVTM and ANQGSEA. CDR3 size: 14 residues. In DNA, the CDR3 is TGCAGCGTTGAAAATAGGGCTCTTCTGACTGGCTACACCTTC. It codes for CSVENRALLTGYTF.

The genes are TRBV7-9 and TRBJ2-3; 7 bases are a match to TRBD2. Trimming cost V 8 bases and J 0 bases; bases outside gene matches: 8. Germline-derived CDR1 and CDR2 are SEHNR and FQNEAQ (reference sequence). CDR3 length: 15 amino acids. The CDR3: CASPRDYSSTDTQYF. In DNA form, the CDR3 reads TGTGCCAGCCCCCGGGACTACTCGAGCACAGATACGCAGTATTTT.

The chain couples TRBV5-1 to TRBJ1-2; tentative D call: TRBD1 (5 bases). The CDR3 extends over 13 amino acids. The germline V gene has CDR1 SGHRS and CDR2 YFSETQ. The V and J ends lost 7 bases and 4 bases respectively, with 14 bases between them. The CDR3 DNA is TGCGCCAGCCGAGGGGTGTTTACCTATGGCTACACCTTC. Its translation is CASRGVFTYGYTF. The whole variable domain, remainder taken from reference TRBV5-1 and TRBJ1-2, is KAGVTQTPRYLIKTRGQQVTLSCSPISGHRSVSWYQQTPGQGLQFLFEYFSETQRNKGNFPGRFSGRQFSNSRSEMNVSTLELGDSALYLCASRGVFTYGYTFGSGTRLTVV.

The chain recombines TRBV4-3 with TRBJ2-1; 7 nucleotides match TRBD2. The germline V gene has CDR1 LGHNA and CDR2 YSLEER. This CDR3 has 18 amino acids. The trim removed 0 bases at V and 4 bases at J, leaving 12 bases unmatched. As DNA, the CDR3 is TGCGCCAGCAGCCAAGACCCCCGGGGGGAAAAGGGTTACAATGAGCAGTTCTTC. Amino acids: CASSQDPRGEKGYNEQFF.

The CDR3 sequence: CASSLRQFPGELFF. The CDR3 nucleotides read TGCGCCAGCAGCTTAAGACAGTTCCCCGGGGAGCTGTTTTTT. The rearrangement joins TRBV5-1 to TRBJ2-2; TRBD1 might be the D (5 bases). This CDR3 comprises 14 residues. Trimming removed 2 bases from V and 6 bases from J, with 11 bases in between. The germline V gene has CDR1 SGHRS and CDR2 YFSETQ.

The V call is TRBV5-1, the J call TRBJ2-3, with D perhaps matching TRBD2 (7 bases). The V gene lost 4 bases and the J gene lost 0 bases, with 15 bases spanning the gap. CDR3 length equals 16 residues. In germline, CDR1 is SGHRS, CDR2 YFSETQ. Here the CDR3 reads CASSLRGTTSTDTQYF. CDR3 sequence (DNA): TGCGCCAGCAGCCTAAGGGGGACTACCAGCACAGATACGCAGTATTTT.

This CDR3 is CASTVRLVGTDTQYF. CDR3 coding DNA: TGTGCCAGCACGGTGCGGCTAGTGGGGACAGATACGCAGTATTTT. The rearrangement links TRBV2 to TRBJ2-3; D uncertain. The CDR3 spans 15 residues. V shed 7 bases and J shed 3 bases, with 17 bases lying between them. Per germline, CDR1 SNHLY and CDR2 FYNNEI.

CDR3 sequence: CASSITTGGTEAFF. The CDR3 nucleotides read TGTGCCAGTAGTATAACGACGGGAGGCACTGAAGCTTTCTTT. V gene TRBV19 combines with J gene TRBJ1-1; D gene ambiguous. The germline V and J ends were trimmed by 2 bases and 4 bases, with 11 bases remaining between them. This CDR3 has 14 amino acids. Germline CDR1 reads LNHDA; CDR2 reads SQIVND (reference sequence). The complete variable domain, with remaining parts taken from reference TRBV19 and TRBJ1-1, reads DGGITQSPKYLFRKEGQNVTLSCEQNLNHDAMYWYRQDPGQGLRLIYYSQIVNDFQKGDIAEGYSVSREKKESFPLTVTSAQKNPTAFYLCASSITTGGTEAFFGQGTRLTVV.

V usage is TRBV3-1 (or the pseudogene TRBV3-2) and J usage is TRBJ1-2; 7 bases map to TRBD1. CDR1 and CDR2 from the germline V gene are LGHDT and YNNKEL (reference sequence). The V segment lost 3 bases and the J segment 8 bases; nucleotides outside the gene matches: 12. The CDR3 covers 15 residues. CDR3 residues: CASSQQALGGWGYTF. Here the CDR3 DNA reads TGTGCCAGCAGCCAGCAGGCATTAGGGGGCTGGGGCTACACCTTC.

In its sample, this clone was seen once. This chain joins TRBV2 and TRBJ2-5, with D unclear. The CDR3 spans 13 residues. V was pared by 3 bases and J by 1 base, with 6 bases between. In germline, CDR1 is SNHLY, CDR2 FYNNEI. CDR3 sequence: CASSDEIQETQYF. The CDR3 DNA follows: TGTGCCAGCAGTGACGAGATCCAAGAGACCCAGTACTTC.

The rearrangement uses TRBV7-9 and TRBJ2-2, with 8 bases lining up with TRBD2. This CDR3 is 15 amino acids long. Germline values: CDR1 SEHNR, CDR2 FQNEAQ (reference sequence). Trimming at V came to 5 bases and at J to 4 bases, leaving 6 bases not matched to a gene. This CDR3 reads CASSPPGGATGELFF. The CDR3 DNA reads TGTGCCAGCAGCCCCCCCGGGGGGGCCACCGGGGAGCTGTTTTTT. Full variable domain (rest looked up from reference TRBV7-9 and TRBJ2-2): DTGVSQNPRHKITKRGQNVTFRCDPISEHNRLYWYRQTLGQGPEFLTYFQNEAQLEKSRLLSDRFSAERPKGSFSTLEIQRTEQGDSAMYLCASSPPGGATGELFFGEGSRLTVL.

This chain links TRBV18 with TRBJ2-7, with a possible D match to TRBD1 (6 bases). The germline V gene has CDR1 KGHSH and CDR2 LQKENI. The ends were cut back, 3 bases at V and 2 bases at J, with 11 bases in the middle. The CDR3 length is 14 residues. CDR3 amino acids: CASSPQGIPYEQYF. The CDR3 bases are TGTGCCAGCTCACCGCAGGGGATCCCCTACGAGCAGTACTTC.

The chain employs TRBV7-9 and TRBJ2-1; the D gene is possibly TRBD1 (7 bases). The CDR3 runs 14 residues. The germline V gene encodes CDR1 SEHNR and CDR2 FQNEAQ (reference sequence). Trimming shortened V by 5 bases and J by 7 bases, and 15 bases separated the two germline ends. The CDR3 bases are TGTGCCAGCAGCGCGGGACAGACTGGGAATGAGCAGTTCTTC. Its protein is CASSAGQTGNEQFF.

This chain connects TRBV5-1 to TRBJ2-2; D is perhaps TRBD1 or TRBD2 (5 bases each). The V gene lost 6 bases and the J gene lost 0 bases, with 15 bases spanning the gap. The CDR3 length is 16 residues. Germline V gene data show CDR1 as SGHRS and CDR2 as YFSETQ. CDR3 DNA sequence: TGCGCCAGCACTCCCGCCGGGGCAGCGAACACCGGGGAGCTGTTTTTT. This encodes CASTPAGAANTGELFF.

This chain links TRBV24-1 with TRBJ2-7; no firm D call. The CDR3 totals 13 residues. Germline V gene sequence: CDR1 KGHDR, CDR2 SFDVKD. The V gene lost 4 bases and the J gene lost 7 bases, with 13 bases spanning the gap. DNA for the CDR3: TGTGCCACCAGTGAGGAAGGACGGTTGGAGCAGTACTTC. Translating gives CATSEEGRLEQYF.

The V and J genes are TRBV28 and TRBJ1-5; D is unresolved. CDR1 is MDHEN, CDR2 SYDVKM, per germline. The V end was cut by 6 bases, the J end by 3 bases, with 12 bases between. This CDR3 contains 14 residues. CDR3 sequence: CASRIKGINQPQHF. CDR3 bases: TGTGCCAGCAGAATAAAGGGTATCAATCAGCCCCAGCATTTT.

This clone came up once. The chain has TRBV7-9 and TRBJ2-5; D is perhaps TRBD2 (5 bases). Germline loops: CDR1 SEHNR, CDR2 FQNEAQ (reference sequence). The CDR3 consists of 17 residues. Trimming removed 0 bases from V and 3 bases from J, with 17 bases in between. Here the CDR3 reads CASSLAAGIAGKETQYF. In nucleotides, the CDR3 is TGTGCCAGCAGCTTAGCGGCGGGTATAGCCGGGAAAGAGACCCAGTACTTC. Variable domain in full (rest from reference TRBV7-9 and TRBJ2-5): DTGVSQNPRHKITKRGQNVTFRCDPISEHNRLYWYRQTLGQGPEFLTYFQNEAQLEKSRLLSDRFSAERPKGSFSTLEIQRTEQGDSAMYLCASSLAAGIAGKETQYFGPGTRLLVL.